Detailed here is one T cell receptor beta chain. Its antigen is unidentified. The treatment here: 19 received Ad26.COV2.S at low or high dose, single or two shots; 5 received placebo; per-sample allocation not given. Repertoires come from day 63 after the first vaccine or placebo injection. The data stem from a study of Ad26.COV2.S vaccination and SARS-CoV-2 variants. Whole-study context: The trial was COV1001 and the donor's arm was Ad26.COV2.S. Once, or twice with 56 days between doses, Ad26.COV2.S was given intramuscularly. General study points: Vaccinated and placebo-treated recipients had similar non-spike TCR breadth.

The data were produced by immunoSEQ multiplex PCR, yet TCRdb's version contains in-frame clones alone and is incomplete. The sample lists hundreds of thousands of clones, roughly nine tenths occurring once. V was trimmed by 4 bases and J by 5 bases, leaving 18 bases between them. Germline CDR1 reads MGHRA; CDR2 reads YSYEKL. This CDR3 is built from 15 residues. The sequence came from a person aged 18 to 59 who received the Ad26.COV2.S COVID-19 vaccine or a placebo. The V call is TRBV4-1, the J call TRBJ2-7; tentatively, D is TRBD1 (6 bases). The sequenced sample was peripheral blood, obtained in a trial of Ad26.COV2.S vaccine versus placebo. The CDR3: CASSPQEDSPHEQYF. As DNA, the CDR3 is TGCGCCAGCAGCCCGCAAGAGGACAGCCCCCACGAGCAGTACTTC.